The next 12 T cell receptor beta chains were all read from a single sample in a study of regulatory T cells in long-lasting Graves disease. Time point denoted: newly diagnosed GD, antithyroid drugs for less than 3 months. The TCR library was made from RNA that had been extracted from PBMCs in TRIzol. Construction of TCR beta libraries relied on iRepertoire HTBI primers and on Arm-PCR targeting CDR3 regions. TCRdb re-called the multiplex PCR reads through MiXCR, storing one row per CDR3 protein. The sample contains 400,000 to 500,000 distinct CDR3 sequences, more than 12% of which appear only once. The same specimen was also included in a second study, on T cells in Graves' hyperthyroidism and ophthalmopathy.

The sample was peripheral blood mononuclear cells (PBMCs), taken at new diagnosis, from a patient treated with antithyroid drugs. Receptors originate from a woman aged 25 to 39 with Graves disease.

This clonotype was counted only a few times. This rearrangement joins TRBV29-1 to TRBJ1-2, with no clear D. This CDR3 comprises 12 residues. Trimming took 5 bases from V and 4 from J, leaving 11 bases between them. Per germline, CDR1 SQVTM and CDR2 ANQGSEA. The CDR3 nucleotides are TGCAGCGTTTCCGGGAGTCTCTATGGCTACACCTTC. It yields the protein CSVSGSLYGYTF.

The chain links TRBV28 to TRBJ2-6; D possibly corresponds to TRBD1 (6 bases). The V end lost 6 bases, the J end lost 1 base, and 10 bases lay between the germline ends. The CDR3 totals 15 residues. Germline CDR1 is MDHEN and CDR2 is SYDVKM. The CDR3 DNA reads TGTGCCAGCAGGCGGCAGGGGTCTGGGGCCAACGTCCTGACTTTC. As protein: CASRRQGSGANVLTF.

The chain links TRBV19 to TRBJ1-5; tentatively, D is TRBD1 (6 bases). Germline assignment: CDR1 LNHDA and CDR2 SQIVND (reference sequence). This CDR3 is built from 15 residues. V lost 9 bases to trimming and J lost 3 bases, with 18 bases between them. In DNA, the CDR3 is TGTGCCAGCCGAGAGGGGGGAACCATCAATCAGCCCCAGCATTTT. This gives the protein CASREGGTINQPQHF.

This clonotype was observed many times. The chain couples TRBV7-8 to TRBJ2-5, with D uncertain. The CDR3 runs to 11 residues. The germline gives CDR1 SGHVS, CDR2 FQNEAQ. Trimming took 7 bases from V and 0 from J, leaving 3 bases between them. CDR3 residues: CASTNQETQYF. The CDR3 nucleotides read TGTGCCAGCACCAACCAAGAGACCCAGTACTTC.

As for this clonotype: A read error is likely here: a far larger clone is one base away. The V call is TRBV20-1, the J call TRBJ2-1; 10 positions match TRBD2. Germline loops: CDR1 DFQATT, CDR2 SNEGSKA (reference sequence). The CDR3 contains 14 residues. V lost 4 bases to trimming and J lost 10 bases; unmatched junction nucleotides: 10. CDR3 loop: CSATLAGVIYEQFF. The DNA for the CDR3 is TGCAGTGCTACTCTAGCGGGAGTTATCTACGAGCAGTTCTTC.

The table lists this clonotype with a few counts. This chain connects TRBV4-1 to TRBJ2-7; 8 nucleotides agree with TRBD1. V trimming: 5 bases; J trimming: 4 bases; junction bases outside the gene matches: 4. The CDR3 is made up of 13 amino acids. Germline loops: CDR1 MGHRA, CDR2 YSYEKL. CDR3 amino acids: CASSSDREYEQYF. CDR3 in DNA: TGCGCCAGCAGCTCGGACAGGGAATACGAGCAGTACTTC.

Regarding this clonotype: One base away lies a much larger clone, so this may be a sequencing read error. V usage is TRBV11-2 and J usage is TRBJ2-1; a possible D gene is TRBD2 (6 bases). This CDR3 contains 16 residues. Germline CDR1 is SGHAT and CDR2 is FQNNGV. With 4 bases removed from V and 10 bases from J, the gap between germline ends came to 23 bases. CDR3: CASSSEGAGKSYEQFF. The CDR3 nucleotides are TGTGCCAGCAGCTCCGAAGGTGCGGGAAAATCCTACGAGCAGTTCTTC.

V is TRBV6-1 and J is TRBJ2-1, with D perhaps TRBD1 or TRBD2 (5 bases each). The V end was cut by 6 bases, the J end by 4 bases, with 16 bases between. CDR3 length: 15 residues. Germline-derived CDR1 and CDR2 are MNHNS and SASEGT. CDR3 DNA: TGTGCCAGCAGCAACCCCGGGGCCGGATACAATGAGCAGTTCTTC. It encodes CASSNPGAGYNEQFF.

The CDR3 DNA is TGCAGTGCTAGAGAGTCAGGGGCTGGAAACACCATATATTTT. Protein product: CSARESGAGNTIYF. This chain connects TRBV20-1 to TRBJ1-3; tentatively, D is TRBD1 (6 bases). The CDR3 length is 14 residues. Germline loops: CDR1 DFQATT, CDR2 SNEGSKA (reference sequence). The V end lost 0 bases, the J end lost 2 bases, and 8 bases lay between the germline ends.

The sample holds many counts of this clonotype. This chain links TRBV11-2 with TRBJ1-2; TRBD1 matches 8 bases. Germline CDR1 and CDR2: SGHAT and FQNNGV. The CDR3 consists of 14 residues. Unmatched junction bases numbered 0, after V lost 1 base and J lost 2 bases. The CDR3 loop reads CASSLGDRNYGYTF. CDR3 coding DNA: TGTGCCAGCAGCTTAGGGGACAGGAACTATGGCTACACCTTC.

The rearrangement uses TRBV5-6 and TRBJ2-1, with 15 bases fitting TRBD2. The ends lost 7 bases at V and 13 bases at J; junction bases unmatched: 3. The CDR3 spans 12 residues. CDR1 is SGHDT, CDR2 YYEEEE, per germline. CDR3 region: CASLGLAGGQFF. Written as DNA, the CDR3 is TGTGCCAGCTTGGGACTAGCGGGAGGTCAGTTCTTC.

This clonotype showed up many times. The V gene is TRBV7-9, the J gene TRBJ2-7; TRBD2 matches 9 bases. Germline V CDR1 and CDR2: SEHNR, FQNEAQ (reference sequence). There are 15 residues in the CDR3. V lost 5 bases, J lost 3 bases, and 8 bases stayed unmatched. CDR3 coding DNA: TGTGCCAGCAGCCCGCCGCTAGCGGGACTCTACGAGCAGTACTTC. Its translation: CASSPPLAGLYEQYF.